This T cell receptor (beta chain) was documented in a study of a mutant IDH1 vaccine in newly diagnosed glioma. Across the whole study: Treated patients were roughly 62% male, 37.5% female, mean age about 41 years. Regarding the study as a whole: Vaccine-induced responses were seen in about 93% of patients, spanning several MHC alleles.

Some clones are missing from TCRdb's copy, which holds only in-frame ones; the method was immunoSEQ multiplex PCR. The sample has roughly 74,000 clones; around 83% are singletons. The CDR3 is 16 residues long. Germline lookup yields CDR1 SGHTA and CDR2 FQGTGA. The V gene lost 2 bases and the J gene lost 1 base, with 12 bases spanning the gap. Time point defined: week 23, last vaccination. Every vaccine dose comprised 300 ug of mutant IDH1 20-mer peptide plus topical imiquimod. With regard to this clone: The antigen is not known.

V is TRBV7-3 and J is TRBJ2-1, with D perhaps matching TRBD2 (5 bases). Specimen: PBMCs, collected from a glioma patient whose treatment included an IDH1 peptide vaccine. This receptor was taken from a woman aged 50 to 60 with glioma. CDR3 amino acids: CASSLEASGSYNEQFF. The CDR3 DNA follows: TGTGCCAGCAGCTTAGAGGCCAGCGGATCCTACAATGAGCAGTTCTTC.